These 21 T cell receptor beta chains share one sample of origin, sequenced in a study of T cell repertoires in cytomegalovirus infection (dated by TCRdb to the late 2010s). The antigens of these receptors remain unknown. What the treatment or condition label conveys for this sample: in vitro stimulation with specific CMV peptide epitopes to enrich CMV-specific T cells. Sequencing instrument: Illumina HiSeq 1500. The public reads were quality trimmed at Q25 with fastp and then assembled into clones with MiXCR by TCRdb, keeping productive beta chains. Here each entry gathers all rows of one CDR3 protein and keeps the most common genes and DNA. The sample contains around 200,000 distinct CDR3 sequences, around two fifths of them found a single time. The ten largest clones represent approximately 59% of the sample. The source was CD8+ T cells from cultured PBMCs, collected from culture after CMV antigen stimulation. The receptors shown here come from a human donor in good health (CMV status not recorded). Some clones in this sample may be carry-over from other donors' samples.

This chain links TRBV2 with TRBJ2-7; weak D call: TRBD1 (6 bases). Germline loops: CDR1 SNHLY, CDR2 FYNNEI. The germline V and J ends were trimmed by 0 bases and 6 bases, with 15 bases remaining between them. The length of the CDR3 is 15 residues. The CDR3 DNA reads TGTGCCAGCAGTGAAGCGTATTTACAGGGTGGCGAGCAGTACTTC. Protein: CASSEAYLQGGEQYF.

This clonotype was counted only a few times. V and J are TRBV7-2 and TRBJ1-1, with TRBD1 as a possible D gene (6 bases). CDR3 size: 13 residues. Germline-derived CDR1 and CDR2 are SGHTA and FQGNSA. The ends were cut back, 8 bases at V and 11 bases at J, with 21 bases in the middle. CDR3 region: CASLKGGERSAFF. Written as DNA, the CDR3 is TGTGCCAGCCTTAAAGGGGGGGAACGGTCCGCTTTCTTT.

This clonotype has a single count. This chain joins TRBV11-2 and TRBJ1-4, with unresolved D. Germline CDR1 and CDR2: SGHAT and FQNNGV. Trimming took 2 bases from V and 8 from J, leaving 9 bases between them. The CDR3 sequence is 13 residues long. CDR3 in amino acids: CASSLNGEEKLFF. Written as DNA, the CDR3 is TGTGCCAGCAGCTTAAACGGCGAGGAAAAACTGTTTTTT.

CDR3 bases: TGTGCCAGCTGTCGTCACTCACAGGGCGCTGAAGCTTTCTTT. Its translation is CASCRHSQGAEAFF. The chain has TRBV27 and TRBJ1-1, with D possibly TRBD1 on 6 matching bases. Germline V gene sequence: CDR1 MNHEY, CDR2 SMNVEV (reference sequence). The CDR3 spans 14 residues. With 8 bases removed from V and 6 bases from J, the gap between germline ends came to 19 bases.

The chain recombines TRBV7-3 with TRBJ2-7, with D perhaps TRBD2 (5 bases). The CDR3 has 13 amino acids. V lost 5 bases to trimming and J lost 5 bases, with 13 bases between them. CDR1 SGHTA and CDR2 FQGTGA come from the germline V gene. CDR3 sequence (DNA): TGTGCCAGCAGCCCGCTGGGGAGCCACGAGCAGTACTTC. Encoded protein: CASSPLGSHEQYF.

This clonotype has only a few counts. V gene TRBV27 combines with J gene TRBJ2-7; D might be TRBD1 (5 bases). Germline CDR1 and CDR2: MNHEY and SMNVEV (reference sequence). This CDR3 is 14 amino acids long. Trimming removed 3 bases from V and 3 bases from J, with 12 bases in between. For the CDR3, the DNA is TGTGCCAGCAGTTTTGATGTTCAGGGCTACGAGCAGTACTTC. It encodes CASSFDVQGYEQYF.

The CDR3 protein is CASSDGTGGELIIQPQHF. DNA of the CDR3: TGTGCCAGCAGTGACGGGACAGGGGGCGAATTGATTATTCAGCCCCAGCATTTT. The chain links TRBV6-2 or TRBV6-3 to TRBJ1-5, with 12 bases lining up with TRBD1. The germline gives CDR1 MNHEY, CDR2 SVGEGT. This CDR3 is 18 amino acids long. V lost 5 bases, J lost 6 bases, and 14 bases stayed unmatched.

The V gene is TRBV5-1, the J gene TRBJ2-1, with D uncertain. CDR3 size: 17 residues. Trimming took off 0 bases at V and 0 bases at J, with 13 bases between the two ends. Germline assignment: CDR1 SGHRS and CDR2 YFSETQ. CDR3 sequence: CASSLGEEPSSYNEQFF. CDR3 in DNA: TGCGCCAGCAGCTTGGGGGAAGAACCAAGCTCCTACAATGAGCAGTTCTTC.

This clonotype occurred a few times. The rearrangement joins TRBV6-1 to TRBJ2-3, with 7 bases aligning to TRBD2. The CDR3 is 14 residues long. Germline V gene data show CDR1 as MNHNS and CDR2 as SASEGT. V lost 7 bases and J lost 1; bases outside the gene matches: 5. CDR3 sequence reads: CASTERGGTDTQYF. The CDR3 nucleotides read TGTGCCAGCACCGAGCGGGGCGGCACAGATACGCAGTATTTT.

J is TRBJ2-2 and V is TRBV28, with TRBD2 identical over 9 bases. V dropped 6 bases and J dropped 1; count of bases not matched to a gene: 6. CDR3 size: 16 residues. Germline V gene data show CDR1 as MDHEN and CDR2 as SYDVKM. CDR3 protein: CASSPPTSGNTGELFF. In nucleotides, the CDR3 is TGTGCCAGCAGCCCCCCGACTAGCGGGAACACCGGGGAGCTGTTTTTT. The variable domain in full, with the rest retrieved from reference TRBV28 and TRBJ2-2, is DVKVTQSSRYLVKRTGEKVFLECVQDMDHENMFWYRQDPGLGLRLIYFSYDVKMKEKGDIPEGYSVSREKKERFSLILESASTNQTSMYLCASSPPTSGNTGELFFGEGSRLTVL.

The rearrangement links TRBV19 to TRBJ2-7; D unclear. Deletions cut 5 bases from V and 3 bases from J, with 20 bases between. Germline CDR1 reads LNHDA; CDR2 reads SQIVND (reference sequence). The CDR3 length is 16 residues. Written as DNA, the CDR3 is TGTGCCAGTAGTGAGGCTCCGACTGGGTCCAGCTACGAGCAGTACTTC. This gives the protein CASSEAPTGSSYEQYF.

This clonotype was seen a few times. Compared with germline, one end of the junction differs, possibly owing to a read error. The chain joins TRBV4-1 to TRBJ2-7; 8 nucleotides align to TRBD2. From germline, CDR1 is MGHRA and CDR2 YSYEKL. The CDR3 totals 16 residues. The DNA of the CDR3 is TGTGCCAGCAGCCCTTATCCCGGACTAGCTGGCTACGAGCAGTACTTC. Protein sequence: CASSPYPGLAGYEQYF.

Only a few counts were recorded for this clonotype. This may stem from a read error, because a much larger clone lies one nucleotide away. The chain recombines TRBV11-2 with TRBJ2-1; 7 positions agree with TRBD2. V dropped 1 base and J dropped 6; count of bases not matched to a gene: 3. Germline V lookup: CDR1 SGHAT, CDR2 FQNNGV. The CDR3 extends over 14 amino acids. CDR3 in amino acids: CASSLGASGNEQFF. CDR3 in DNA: TGTGCCAGCAGCTTAGGGGCTAGCGGCAATGAGCAGTTCTTC.

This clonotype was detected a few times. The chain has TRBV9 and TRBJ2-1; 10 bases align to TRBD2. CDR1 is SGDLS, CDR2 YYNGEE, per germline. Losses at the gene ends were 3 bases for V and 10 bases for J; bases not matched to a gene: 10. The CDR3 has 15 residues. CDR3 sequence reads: CASSALSGRAEEQFF. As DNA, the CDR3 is TGTGCCAGCAGCGCCCTCAGCGGGAGGGCCGAAGAGCAGTTCTTC.

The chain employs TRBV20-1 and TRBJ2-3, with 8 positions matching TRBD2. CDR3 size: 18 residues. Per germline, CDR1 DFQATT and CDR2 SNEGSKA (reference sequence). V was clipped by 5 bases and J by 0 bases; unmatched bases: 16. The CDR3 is CSAAEGGGLGKSTDTQYF. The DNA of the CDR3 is TGCAGTGCTGCCGAAGGCGGGGGGCTCGGGAAGAGCACAGATACGCAGTATTTT.

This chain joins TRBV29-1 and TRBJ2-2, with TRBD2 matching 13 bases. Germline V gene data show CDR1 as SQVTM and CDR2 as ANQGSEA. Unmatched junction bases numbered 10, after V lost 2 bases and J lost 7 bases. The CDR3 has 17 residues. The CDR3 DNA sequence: TGCAGCGTTGAATACCGCGGACTAGCGGGGGTCGGCGGGGAGCTGTTTTTT. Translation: CSVEYRGLAGVGGELFF.

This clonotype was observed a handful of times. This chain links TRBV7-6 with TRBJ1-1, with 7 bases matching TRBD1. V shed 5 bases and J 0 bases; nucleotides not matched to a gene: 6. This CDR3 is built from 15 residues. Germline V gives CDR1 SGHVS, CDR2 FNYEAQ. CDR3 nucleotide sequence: TGTGCCAGCAGCGCCAGGGACAGCATGAACACTGAAGCTTTCTTT. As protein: CASSARDSMNTEAFF.

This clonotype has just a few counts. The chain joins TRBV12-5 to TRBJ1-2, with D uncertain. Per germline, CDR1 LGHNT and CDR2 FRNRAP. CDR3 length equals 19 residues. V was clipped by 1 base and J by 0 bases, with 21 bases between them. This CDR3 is CASGLGVQTSPHPNYGYTF. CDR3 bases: TGTGCTAGTGGTTTGGGTGTACAGACAAGCCCACACCCTAACTATGGCTACACCTTC.

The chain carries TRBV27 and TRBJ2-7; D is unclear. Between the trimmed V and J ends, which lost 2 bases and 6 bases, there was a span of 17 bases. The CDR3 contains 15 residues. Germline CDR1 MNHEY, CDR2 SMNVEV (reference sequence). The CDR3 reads CASSLGYTDTSEQYF. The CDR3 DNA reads TGTGCCAGCAGTTTAGGATACACTGACACGTCCGAGCAGTACTTC.

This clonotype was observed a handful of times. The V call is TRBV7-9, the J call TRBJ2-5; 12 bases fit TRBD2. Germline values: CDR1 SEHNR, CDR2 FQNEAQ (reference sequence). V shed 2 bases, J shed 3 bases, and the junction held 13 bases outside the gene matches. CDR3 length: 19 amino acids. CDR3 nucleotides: TGTGCCAGCAGCTTAAGGCTAGCGGGAGGGCCTAAGGGAAAAGAGACCCAGTACTTC. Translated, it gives CASSLRLAGGPKGKETQYF.

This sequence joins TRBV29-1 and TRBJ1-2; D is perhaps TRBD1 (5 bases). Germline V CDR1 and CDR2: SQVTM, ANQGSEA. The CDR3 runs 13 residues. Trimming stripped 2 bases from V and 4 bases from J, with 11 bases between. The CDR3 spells CSVEMQGGYGYTF. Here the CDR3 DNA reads TGCAGCGTTGAAATGCAGGGCGGCTATGGCTACACCTTC.